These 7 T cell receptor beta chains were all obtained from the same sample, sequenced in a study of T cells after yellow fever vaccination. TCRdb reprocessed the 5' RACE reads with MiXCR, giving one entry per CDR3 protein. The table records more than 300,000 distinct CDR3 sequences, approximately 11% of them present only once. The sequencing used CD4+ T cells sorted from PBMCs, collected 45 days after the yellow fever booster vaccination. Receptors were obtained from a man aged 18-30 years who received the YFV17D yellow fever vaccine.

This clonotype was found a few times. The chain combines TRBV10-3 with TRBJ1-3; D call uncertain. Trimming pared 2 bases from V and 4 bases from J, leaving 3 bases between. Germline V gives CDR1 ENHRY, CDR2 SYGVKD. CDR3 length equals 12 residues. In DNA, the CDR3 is TGTGCCATCAGTGAGGGAGGAAACACCATATATTTT. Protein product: CAISEGGNTIYF.

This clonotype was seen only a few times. In nucleotides, the CDR3 is TGTGCCAGCAGTACTCCCCCGGGGCGGGATGAAAAACTGTTTTTT. Its translation is CASSTPPGRDEKLFF. J is TRBJ1-4 and V is TRBV5-6, with TRBD1 as a possible D gene (5 bases). V lost 5 bases and J lost 6, with 17 bases in between. This CDR3 has 15 residues. CDR1 SGHDT and CDR2 YYEEEE come from the germline V gene.

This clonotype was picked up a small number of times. The CDR3 bases are TGTGCCACCAGTGTGGGGTCGGGCGGACCCGATACGCAGTATTTT. As protein: CATSVGSGGPDTQYF. This chain connects TRBV24-1 to TRBJ2-3; no reliable D call. The CDR3 extends over 15 amino acids. Germline values: CDR1 KGHDR, CDR2 SFDVKD. Between the trimmed V and J ends, which lost 5 bases and 6 bases, there was a span of 17 bases.

CDR3 in DNA: TGTGCCAGTGGTCCTGGTGGAGGTACCTACAATGAGCAGTTCTTC. Protein product: CASGPGGGTYNEQFF. This chain joins TRBV19 and TRBJ2-1; D is perhaps TRBD2 (5 bases). CDR1 is LNHDA and CDR2 is SQIVND in the germline V gene (reference sequence). There are 15 residues in the CDR3. Trimming pared 8 bases from V and 2 bases from J, leaving 16 bases between. Based on the CDR3 plus reference TRBV19 and TRBJ2-1, the full variable domain is DGGITQSPKYLFRKEGQNVTLSCEQNLNHDAMYWYRQDPGQGLRLIYYSQIVNDFQKGDIAEGYSVSREKKESFPLTVTSAQKNPTAFYLCASGPGGGTYNEQFFGPGTRLTVL.

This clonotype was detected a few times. CDR3 protein: CASSPGEGANVLTF. CDR3 bases: TGCGCCAGCAGCCCAGGGGAGGGGGCCAACGTCCTGACTTTC. The chain joins TRBV5-1 to TRBJ2-6; D possibly corresponds to TRBD1 (6 bases). The germline CDR1 and CDR2 sequences are SGHRS and YFSETQ. The CDR3 consists of 14 residues. V lost 4 bases and J lost 4, with 9 bases in between. The complete variable domain, with remaining parts taken from reference TRBV5-1 and TRBJ2-6, reads KAGVTQTPRYLIKTRGQQVTLSCSPISGHRSVSWYQQTPGQGLQFLFEYFSETQRNKGNFPGRFSGRQFSNSRSEMNVSTLELGDSALYLCASSPGEGANVLTFGAGSRLTVL.

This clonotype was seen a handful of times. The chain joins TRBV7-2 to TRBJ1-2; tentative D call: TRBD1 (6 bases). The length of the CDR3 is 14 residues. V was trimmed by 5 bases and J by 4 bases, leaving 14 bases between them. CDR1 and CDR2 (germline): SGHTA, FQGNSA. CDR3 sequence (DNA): TGTGCCAGCAGCCAACAACAGGGTTCCTATGGCTACACCTTC. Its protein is CASSQQQGSYGYTF.

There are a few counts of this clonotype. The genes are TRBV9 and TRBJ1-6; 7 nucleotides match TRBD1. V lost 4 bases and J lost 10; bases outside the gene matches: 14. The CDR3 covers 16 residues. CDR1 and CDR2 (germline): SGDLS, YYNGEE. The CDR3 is CASSIATGKGLSPLHF. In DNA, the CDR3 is TGTGCCAGCAGCATTGCGACAGGGAAGGGCCTATCACCCCTCCACTTT.